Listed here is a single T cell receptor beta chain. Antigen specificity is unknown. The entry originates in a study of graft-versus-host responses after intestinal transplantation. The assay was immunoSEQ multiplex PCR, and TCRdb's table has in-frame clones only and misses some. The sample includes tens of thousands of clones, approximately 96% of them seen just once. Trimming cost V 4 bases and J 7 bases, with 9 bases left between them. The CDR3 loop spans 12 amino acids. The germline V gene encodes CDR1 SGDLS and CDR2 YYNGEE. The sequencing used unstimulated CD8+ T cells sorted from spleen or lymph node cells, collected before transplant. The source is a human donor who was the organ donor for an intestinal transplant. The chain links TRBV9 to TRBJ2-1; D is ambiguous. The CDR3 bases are TGTGCCAGCAGCCTTGGGAAGAATGAGCAGTTCTTC. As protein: CASSLGKNEQFF.